A single sample gave rise to the 25 T cell receptor beta chains below, sequenced in a study of Graves' ophthalmopathy and Graves' hyperthyroidism. The authors amplified TCR beta CDR3 regions from RNA transcripts. Second-round multiplex PCR came after first-round RT-PCR with HTBI primers. TCRdb reprocessed the multiplex PCR reads with MiXCR, giving one entry per CDR3 protein. The sample has under 250,000 distinct CDR3 sequences, roughly 21% seen once; the top ten hold 35% to 55%. The specimen sequenced was peripheral blood. These receptor sequences come from a woman in her fifties or sixties with Graves' ophthalmopathy.

In this sample, this clonotype turned up many times. The genes are TRBV5-1 and TRBJ1-5; D uncertain. V lost 4 bases, J lost 4 bases, and 15 bases lay in between. The CDR3 has 15 amino acids. Germline V gene data show CDR1 as SGHRS and CDR2 as YFSETQ. DNA for the CDR3: TGCGCCAGCAGCCAAGATGGACGGAGGAATCAGCCCCAGCATTTT. Amino acid sequence: CASSQDGRRNQPQHF.

At least ten counts were recorded for this clonotype. V gene TRBV9 combines with J gene TRBJ2-3; D gene uncertain. Looked up from germline, CDR1 is SGDLS and CDR2 is YYNGEE. The CDR3 has 13 amino acids. V was cut by 0 bases and J by 5 bases, with 7 bases left in between. CDR3 sequence reads: CASSVEALDTQYF. Here the CDR3 DNA reads TGTGCCAGCAGCGTAGAGGCGCTAGATACGCAGTATTTT.

This clonotype was found a few times. CDR3: CSAAQGGHTEAFF. In nucleotides, the CDR3 is TGCAGTGCGGCACAAGGGGGGCACACTGAAGCTTTCTTT. The chain links TRBV20-1 to TRBJ1-1, with D possibly matching TRBD1 (6 bases). The CDR3 consists of 13 residues. The germline gives CDR1 DFQATT, CDR2 SNEGSKA (reference sequence). The germline V and J ends were trimmed by 6 bases and 3 bases, with 14 bases remaining between them.

The V gene is TRBV6-1, the J gene TRBJ2-7, with a tentative D call TRBD1 (6 bases). The ends were cut back, 0 bases at V and 4 bases at J, with 7 bases in the middle. The CDR3 contains 13 residues. Germline V gene sequence: CDR1 MNHNS, CDR2 SASEGT. CDR3 nucleotide sequence: TGTGCCAGCAGTGAAGCTGACAGGTACGAGCAGTACTTC. It yields the protein CASSEADRYEQYF.

The CDR3 sequence is CASSLPGIETQYF. For the CDR3, the DNA is TGTGCCAGCAGTTTACCCGGGATTGAGACCCAGTACTTC. The chain has TRBV28 and TRBJ2-5; TRBD2 is a possible D gene (5 bases). Germline V lookup: CDR1 MDHEN, CDR2 SYDVKM. V shed 2 bases and J shed 5 bases, with 9 bases lying between them. This CDR3 spans 13 amino acids.

This clonotype was seen only a few times. V and J are TRBV18 and TRBJ1-1; TRBD1 agrees at 11 bases. The junction had 9 bases not matched to a gene; V was cut back by 8 bases and J by 4 bases. This CDR3 contains 15 residues. Germline V lookup: CDR1 KGHSH, CDR2 LQKENI. The CDR3 DNA reads as TGTGCCAGCACGATCACCGGGACAGGGGGCACTGAAGCTTTCTTT. This sequence encodes CASTITGTGGTEAFF.

This clonotype was detected ten times or more. The CDR3, as DNA: TGTGCCAGCAGACGTCAGACAGGCCGGAACACTGAAGCTTTCTTT. Residues: CASRRQTGRNTEAFF. V is TRBV6-5 and J is TRBJ1-1; D may be TRBD1 (6 bases). The CDR3 sequence is 15 residues long. V gave up 6 bases and J gave up 1 base, with 15 bases separating them. The V gene's germline CDR1 is MNHEY and CDR2 SVGAGI.

Ten or more counts support this clonotype. The CDR3 reads CASSFGGTGEETQYF. The CDR3 nucleotides are TGTGCCAGCAGTTTCGGCGGGACAGGGGAAGAGACCCAGTACTTC. The chain is built from TRBV12-3 or TRBV12-4 and TRBJ2-5, with 10 positions matching TRBD1. V was pared by 3 bases and J by 3 bases, with 4 bases of the junction left unmatched. The length of the CDR3 is 15 residues.

This clonotype was counted ten times or more. A much bigger clone sits one base away, suggesting this may be a read error. This chain links TRBV28 with TRBJ2-7; D unclear. The CDR3 spans 14 residues. Germline assignment: CDR1 MDHEN and CDR2 SYDVKM. The CDR3 nucleotides read TGTGCCAGCAGTCCCCCCAGTCCTCCCTACGGGCAGTACTTC. Amino acid sequence: CASSPPSPPYGQYF.

The sample holds many counts of this clonotype. The V gene is TRBV2, the J gene TRBJ1-1, with no clear D. CDR3 length: 13 residues. Trimming left V 8 bases short and J 3 bases short, with 13 bases between. Germline CDR1 SNHLY, CDR2 FYNNEI. The CDR3 is CASARRADTEAFF. DNA of the CDR3: TGTGCCAGCGCGCGAAGGGCGGACACTGAAGCTTTCTTT.

This clonotype was seen at least ten times. This sequence joins TRBV19 and TRBJ1-1, with 8 bases lining up with TRBD1. This CDR3 contains 15 residues. V gave up 4 bases and J gave up 6 bases; unmatched junction bases: 10. Germline assignment: CDR1 LNHDA and CDR2 SQIVND (reference sequence). This CDR3 reads CASSTGQGRMAEAFF. CDR3 in DNA: TGTGCCAGTAGTACCGGACAGGGAAGGATGGCTGAAGCTTTCTTT. Together with reference TRBV19 and TRBJ1-1, the CDR3 gives the full variable domain: DGGITQSPKYLFRKEGQNVTLSCEQNLNHDAMYWYRQDPGQGLRLIYYSQIVNDFQKGDIAEGYSVSREKKESFPLTVTSAQKNPTAFYLCASSTGQGRMAEAFFGQGTRLTVV.

This clonotype was recorded only once. The rearrangement uses TRBV28 and TRBJ1-5; D is ambiguous. CDR3 size: 12 residues. CDR1 and CDR2 (germline): MDHEN, SYDVKM. The V and J ends lost 5 bases and 7 bases respectively, with 9 bases between them. The CDR3: CASSLLRQPQHF. The CDR3 bases are TGTGCCAGCAGTCTACTACGGCAGCCCCAGCATTTT.

This clonotype was counted at least ten times. Here the CDR3 DNA reads TGTGCCAGCAGTTGGGGATGGAATCAGCCCCAGCATTTT. It codes for CASSWGWNQPQHF. This sequence joins TRBV12-3 or TRBV12-4 and TRBJ1-5; D uncertain. V lost 4 bases to trimming and J lost 4 bases, with 8 bases between them. CDR3 length: 13 amino acids.

This clonotype occurred many times. This sequence joins TRBV6-2 or TRBV6-3 and TRBJ2-6; D call uncertain. Germline CDR1 and CDR2: MNHEY and SVGEGT. CDR3 length: 20 residues. The V and J ends lost 2 bases and 0 bases respectively, with 20 bases between them. The CDR3 is CASSYNRPDLFSSGANVLTF. The CDR3 DNA follows: TGTGCCAGCAGTTACAATCGGCCGGATTTATTTAGCTCTGGGGCCAACGTCCTGACTTTC.

This clonotype was found many times. The chain links TRBV7-3 to TRBJ2-7; TRBD1 agrees at 11 bases. Germline V gives CDR1 SGHTA, CDR2 FQGTGA. This CDR3 is built from 14 residues. The ends lost 4 bases at V and 6 bases at J; junction bases unmatched: 5. The CDR3 region is CASSSGTGGSEQYF. CDR3 DNA sequence: TGTGCCAGCAGCTCCGGGACAGGGGGTTCCGAGCAGTACTTC.

The chain employs TRBV12-3 or TRBV12-4 and TRBJ2-7; 7 bases match TRBD2. V was pared by 7 bases and J by 3 bases, with 9 bases of the junction left unmatched. CDR3 length: 14 residues. CDR3 region: CASTIGGEGYEQYF. CDR3 coding DNA: TGTGCCAGCACCATAGGAGGGGAGGGCTACGAGCAGTACTTC.

Comments on this clonotype: A clone one base away is much larger, so this may be a read error. This rearrangement joins TRBV11-2 to TRBJ2-7; possibly TRBD2 for D (5 bases). The V gene's germline CDR1 is SGHAT and CDR2 FQNNGV. The CDR3 has 14 amino acids. The V end lost 3 bases, the J end lost 4 bases, and 13 bases lay between the germline ends. The CDR3 region is CASSFPIGIYEQYF. The CDR3 nucleotides are TGTGCCAGCAGCTTCCCTATCGGGATATACGAGCAGTACTTC.

This clonotype occurred a few times. This chain uses TRBV5-1 with TRBJ1-5; the D is unclear. This CDR3 comprises 13 residues. V shed 5 bases and J shed 4 bases, with 10 bases lying between them. Germline CDR1 SGHRS, CDR2 YFSETQ. Here the CDR3 DNA reads TGCGCCAGCAGGGGAAGCCCTAATCAGCCCCAGCATTTT. It is translated as CASRGSPNQPQHF.

Ten or more counts support this clonotype. One end of the junction is discordant with germline, which a read error may explain. V gene TRBV28 combines with J gene TRBJ2-6; D might be TRBD1 or TRBD2, each matching 5 bases. Germline-derived CDR1 and CDR2 are MDHEN and SYDVKM. The CDR3 runs 17 residues. CDR3 DNA sequence: TGTGCCAGCAGTTTATGGAGGGGATCCTCTGGGGCCAACGTTCTGACTTTC. Its protein product is CASSLWRGSSGANVLTF.

This clonotype occurred many times. The V gene is TRBV20-1, the J gene TRBJ1-5; D is possibly TRBD1 (6 bases). Germline V gene data show CDR1 as DFQATT and CDR2 as SNEGSKA (reference sequence). Deletions cut 3 bases from V and 7 bases from J, with 13 bases between. The CDR3 runs 13 residues. CDR3 nucleotides: TGCAGTGCTAGTACGGGGCAGGGGCAGCCCCAGCATTTT. Its protein is CSASTGQGQPQHF.

The V call is TRBV28, the J call TRBJ1-5; 7 bases align to TRBD1. Germline V gives CDR1 MDHEN, CDR2 SYDVKM. The V gene end was trimmed by 6 bases and the J gene end by 6 bases; junction bases not matched to a gene: 5. The CDR3 covers 13 residues. CDR3 sequence: CASRRQGVQPQHF. In DNA form, the CDR3 reads TGTGCCAGCAGGAGGCAGGGGGTTCAGCCCCAGCATTTT.

V usage is TRBV11-1 and J usage is TRBJ2-3, with 13 bases fitting TRBD2. Germline V CDR1 and CDR2: SGHAT, FQDESV (reference sequence). CDR3 length equals 16 residues. V was clipped by 4 bases and J by 3 bases; unmatched bases: 4. Here the CDR3 DNA reads TGTGCCAGCAGCTCCCGGACTAGCGGGAGAACAGATACGCAGTATTTT. This codes for CASSSRTSGRTDTQYF.

The chain links TRBV28 to TRBJ2-7; 10 bases map to TRBD2. The germline V gene encodes CDR1 MDHEN and CDR2 SYDVKM. There are 19 residues in the CDR3. The trim removed 3 bases at V and 1 base at J, leaving 15 bases unmatched. DNA of the CDR3: TGTGCCAGCAGTTTGGGACCGGGACTAGCGTGGGGCTCTTCCTACGAGCAGTACTTC. Translation gives CASSLGPGLAWGSSYEQYF.

In this sample, this clonotype turned up many times. DNA of the CDR3: TGTGCCAGCAGTTGGGGGGATGGCACTGAAGCTTTCTTT. Translated: CASSWGDGTEAFF. V usage is TRBV12-3 or TRBV12-4 and J usage is TRBJ1-1; possible D gene TRBD1, 5 bases. This CDR3 is 13 amino acids long. Trimming pared 4 bases from V and 4 bases from J, leaving 10 bases between.

This clonotype has ten or more counts. The chain employs TRBV15 and TRBJ1-5; D gene uncertain. Germline V CDR1 and CDR2: LNHNV, YYDKDF (reference sequence). The V and J ends lost 3 bases and 3 bases respectively, with 9 bases between them. The CDR3 contains 14 residues. The CDR3 nucleotides read TGTGCCACCAGCAGCGGACTGCACAATCAGCCCCAGCATTTT. This translates into CATSSGLHNQPQHF.